This T cell receptor (beta chain) was recovered during a study of blood T cell repertoires in COVID-19. Study-wide context: Samples of COVID-19 (acute and convalescent) were obtained from the United States, Italy and Spain. PBMCs, B-cell-depleted T cells, or T cells provided the cDNA or gDNA that made up the material.

This clone was detected only once. Clones were read by immunoSEQ multiplex PCR, and TCRdb kept only the in-frame ones, dropping some. Of 200,000 to 300,000 clones listed, about nine tenths are singletons. Sequencing was done on a sample of peripheral blood. This receptor was obtained from a woman aged 40 to 50 with acute or convalescent COVID-19.

The DNA of the CDR3 is TGTGCCAGCAGTCGAGGCGGAAATAATTCACCCCTCCACTTT. Its protein product is CASSRGGNNSPLHF. This rearrangement joins TRBV3-1 (or the pseudogene TRBV3-2) to TRBJ1-6; no definite D call. V lost 6 bases and J 5 bases, leaving 11 bases between the germline ends. Germline CDR1 LGHDT, CDR2 YNNKEL (reference sequence). The CDR3 contains 14 residues.